This T cell receptor beta chain comes out of a study of CD8 T cells in ankylosing spondylitis. Notes on the study in general: The disease-linked clones had a CD8+ phenotype and low blood frequencies. As reported, disease-linked clones showed significant enrichment in matched ankylosing spondylitis synovial fluid. Earlier studies detected some motif variants in reactive arthritis synovial fluid and blood. There was a TCR beta motif, made of eight highly homologous variants, that appeared characteristic of ankylosing spondylitis blood.

With 5 bases clipped from V and 7 bases from J, the junction kept 12 bases outside the gene matches. CDR1 MNHEY and CDR2 SMNVEV come from the germline V gene (reference sequence). This CDR3 region has 16 residues. The authors made TCR beta libraries by quantitative 5'-RACE with molecular barcodes. TCRdb ran MiXCR on the 5' RACE reads and lists one entry per CDR3 protein. The table has 300,000 to 400,000 distinct CDR3 sequences, about a fifth seen once. Of note for this clonotype: Its antigen remains unknown.

The chain employs TRBV27 and TRBJ2-2; 8 bases are a match to TRBD2. The sequencing sample was made of blood, either unsorted or a sorted T cell fraction (not recorded which). This TCR came from a male donor with ankylosing spondylitis. The CDR3 sequence: CASSPRGAGEGGELFF. The CDR3 region has the DNA TGTGCCAGCAGTCCTCGGGGAGCGGGAGAGGGCGGGGAGCTGTTTTTT.